Presented here are 24 T cell receptor beta chains from one specimen sequenced in a study of early T cells in non-severe SARS-CoV-2 infection. TCRdb processed the 5' RACE reads anew with MiXCR; each CDR3 protein has one entry. The table includes roughly 40,000 distinct CDR3 sequences, nearly 7.5% detected once. What was sequenced was whole blood. The receptors derive from an adult who was a healthcare worker with PCR-confirmed SARS-CoV-2 infection or an uninfected control (not recorded which).

This clonotype was seen at least ten times. The rearrangement uses TRBV28 and TRBJ2-5; tentative D call: TRBD2 (6 bases). CDR3 length: 12 residues. Per germline, CDR1 MDHEN and CDR2 SYDVKM. The CDR3 coding sequence is TGTGCGACGTCGGGGGTACAAGAGACCCAGTACTTC. It codes for CATSGVQETQYF.

This clonotype was seen ten or more times. V usage is TRBV30 and J usage is TRBJ2-7; 9 nucleotides line up with TRBD1. This CDR3 has 15 amino acids. Germline CDR1 is GTSNPN and CDR2 is SVGIG (reference sequence). Unmatched junction bases numbered 7, after V lost 1 base and J lost 3 bases. This CDR3 is CAWSGGGTGYYEQYF. As DNA, the CDR3 is TGTGCCTGGAGTGGAGGCGGGACAGGGTACTACGAGCAGTACTTC.

This clonotype was picked up many times. The chain joins TRBV9 to TRBJ2-3; D is possibly TRBD2 (5 bases). Germline V gene lookup returns CDR1 SGDLS and CDR2 YYNGEE. This CDR3 is 13 amino acids long. The ends were cut back, 4 bases at V and 4 bases at J, with 10 bases in the middle. CDR3 nucleotide sequence: TGTGCCAGCAGCCGAGAGGGCCCAGATACGCAGTATTTT. This codes for CASSREGPDTQYF.

The rearrangement uses TRBV6-5 and TRBJ2-3; D possibly uses TRBD1 or TRBD2 (5 bases each). Trimming cost V 2 bases and J 6 bases, with 9 bases left between them. This CDR3 has 13 amino acids. Germline V gives CDR1 MNHEY, CDR2 SVGAGI. The CDR3 protein is CASSYRDGDTQYF. CDR3 sequence (DNA): TGTGCCAGCAGTTACCGGGACGGTGATACGCAGTATTTT.

This clonotype has ten or more counts. The chain recombines TRBV25-1 with TRBJ2-7; D possibly corresponds to TRBD1 (6 bases). This CDR3 region has 14 residues. The V end was cut by 6 bases, the J end by 6 bases, with 18 bases between. Germline-derived CDR1 and CDR2 are MGHDK and SYGVNS. This chain's CDR3 is CASRTDRRSLEQYF. For the CDR3, the DNA is TGTGCCAGCAGAACCGACAGGCGGTCCCTCGAGCAGTACTTC.

This clonotype was seen more than once but under ten times. The chain combines TRBV20-1 with TRBJ1-1, with 7 nucleotides matching TRBD1. Unmatched junction bases numbered 5, after V lost 6 bases and J lost 7 bases. The germline CDR1 and CDR2 sequences are DFQATT and SNEGSKA (reference sequence). CDR3 length: 11 residues. CDR3 region: CSATDRVEAFF. The CDR3 nucleotides are TGCAGTGCCACAGACAGGGTTGAAGCTTTCTTT.

This clonotype was seen many times. The chain has TRBV5-1 and TRBJ2-1; the D is unclear. Germline V gene data show CDR1 as SGHRS and CDR2 as YFSETQ. V lost 4 bases to trimming and J lost 9 bases, with 14 bases between them. This CDR3 contains 13 residues. The CDR3 coding sequence is TGCGCCAGCAGCCTGCTCTCGGGTTTTGAGCAGTTCTTC. It encodes CASSLLSGFEQFF.

The chain is built from TRBV4-2 and TRBJ1-2; D is unclear. The germline V and J ends were trimmed by 4 bases and 0 bases, with 15 bases remaining between them. CDR3 length equals 16 residues. Germline V gives CDR1 LGHNA, CDR2 YNFKEQ. The CDR3 reads CASSLITVATNYGYTF. In nucleotides, the CDR3 is TGTGCCAGCAGCCTCATCACGGTTGCAACTAACTATGGCTACACCTTC.

There are a few counts of this clonotype. The chain links TRBV7-2 to TRBJ1-4; possibly TRBD1 for D (5 bases). Germline lookup yields CDR1 SGHTA and CDR2 FQGNSA. The CDR3 is made up of 14 amino acids. Trimming took 5 bases from V and 0 from J, leaving 7 bases between them. This CDR3 reads CASSGTTTNEKLFF. The CDR3 nucleotides are TGTGCCAGCAGCGGGACTACAACTAATGAAAAACTGTTTTTT.

V and J are TRBV28 and TRBJ1-2; D unresolved. CDR3 length: 12 amino acids. The germline CDR1 and CDR2 sequences are MDHEN and SYDVKM. The V gene lost 1 base and the J gene lost 8 bases, with 8 bases spanning the gap. CDR3 loop: CASSLYGPGYTF. The CDR3 nucleotides read TGTGCCAGCAGTTTATACGGGCCCGGCTACACCTTC.

Relative to its sample, this clonotype is hyperexpanded. The chain has TRBV29-1 and TRBJ2-7, with TRBD2 as a possible D gene (6 bases). V lost 4 bases, J lost 0 bases, and 13 bases lay in between. The CDR3 contains 14 residues. The germline CDR1 and CDR2 sequences are SQVTM and ANQGSEA. DNA for the CDR3: TGCAGCGTTGCCGGGGACGGGAGCTCCTACGAGCAGTACTTC. Its protein product is CSVAGDGSSYEQYF.

The V call is TRBV24-1, the J call TRBJ1-4; maybe TRBD1 (6 bases). The CDR3 has 15 amino acids. Deletions cut 3 bases from V and 6 bases from J, with 13 bases between. Germline V gene lookup returns CDR1 KGHDR and CDR2 SFDVKD. The CDR3 region is CATSDNGGGDEKLFF. For the CDR3, the DNA is TGTGCCACCAGTGATAATGGAGGGGGAGATGAAAAACTGTTTTTT.

This clonotype has a count of ten or more. The rearrangement uses TRBV29-1 and TRBJ2-5, with 8 positions matching TRBD1. There are 13 residues in the CDR3. Germline V gene lookup returns CDR1 SQVTM and CDR2 ANQGSEA. Unmatched junction bases numbered 3, after V lost 5 bases and J lost 1 base. CDR3 region: CSVHGQGQETQYF. The CDR3 nucleotides read TGCAGCGTTCACGGACAGGGCCAAGAGACCCAGTACTTC. The full variable domain, completed using reference TRBV29-1 and TRBJ2-5, is SAVISQKPSRDICQRGTSLTIQCQVDSQVTMMFWYRQQPGQSLTLIATANQGSEATYESGFVIDKFPISRPNLTFSTLTVSNMSPEDSSIYLCSVHGQGQETQYFGPGTRLLVL.

The table lists this clonotype with a few counts. V and J are TRBV6-6 and TRBJ1-1; D might be TRBD1 (6 bases). Germline V gene data show CDR1 as MNHNY and CDR2 as SVGAGI (reference sequence). There are 15 residues in the CDR3. V was pared by 2 bases and J by 4 bases, with 14 bases between. CDR3 amino acids: CASSYGQGLSTEAFF. The CDR3 DNA reads TGTGCCAGCAGTTACGGGCAGGGGCTATCCACTGAAGCTTTCTTT.

This clonotype was recorded at least ten times. The CDR3 sequence: CASTPGTGPNTEAFF. CDR3 coding DNA: TGTGCCAGCACTCCGGGGACAGGGCCAAACACTGAAGCTTTCTTT. The V gene is TRBV12-3 or TRBV12-4, the J gene TRBJ1-1, with 9 bases matching TRBD1. The V segment lost 7 bases and the J segment 2 bases; nucleotides outside the gene matches: 8. This CDR3 comprises 15 residues.

This clonotype was detected ten times or more. This chain uses TRBV7-2 with TRBJ1-1; no clear D. The germline CDR1 and CDR2 sequences are SGHTA and FQGNSA. The CDR3 loop spans 13 amino acids. V lost 7 bases, J lost 3 bases, and 12 bases lay in between. CDR3 amino acids: CASKFIRDTEAFF. CDR3 nucleotides: TGTGCCAGCAAATTTATCCGGGACACTGAAGCTTTCTTT.

This clonotype was seen a few times. The V gene is TRBV28, the J gene TRBJ1-2, with D possibly being TRBD1 (5 bases). The CDR3 covers 14 residues. Trimming removed 3 bases from V and 4 bases from J, with 12 bases in between. CDR1 MDHEN and CDR2 SYDVKM come from the germline V gene. In DNA form, the CDR3 reads TGTGCCAGCAGTTTCAACCTGGGGGGCTATGGCTACACCTTC. Translation gives CASSFNLGGYGYTF.

The rearrangement links TRBV13 to TRBJ2-7, with 12 bases identical to TRBD2. This CDR3 has 14 residues. Germline assignment: CDR1 PRHDT and CDR2 FYEKMQ (reference sequence). The ends lost 4 bases at V and 5 bases at J; junction bases unmatched: 3. The CDR3 DNA is TGTGCCAGCAGCTCCCTAGCGGGGGGGGACGAGCAGTACTTC. Amino acid sequence: CASSSLAGGDEQYF.

There are a few counts of this clonotype. The chain joins TRBV5-1 to TRBJ2-1, with D possibly TRBD2 on 6 matching bases. V lost 0 bases, J lost 3 bases, and 7 bases lay in between. Per the germline V gene, CDR1 is SGHRS and CDR2 is YFSETQ. The CDR3 sequence is 14 residues long. The CDR3 DNA sequence: TGCGCCAGCAGCTTGGGGAGGGACTACAATGAGCAGTTCTTC. It codes for CASSLGRDYNEQFF.

On this clonotype: Relative to the germline gene, one junction end is altered; a read error may explain this. The chain has TRBV13 and TRBJ1-3, with D possibly matching TRBD1 (5 bases). CDR1 PRHDT and CDR2 FYEKMQ come from the germline V gene (reference sequence). The CDR3 is made up of 19 amino acids. This chain's CDR3 is CASSLARAAGRYSENTIYF. CDR3 coding DNA: TGTGCCAGCAGCTTAGCAAGGGCGGCAGGGCGGTATTCTGAAAACACCATATATTTT. Combining the CDR3 with reference TRBV13 and TRBJ1-3 gives the whole variable domain AAGVIQSPRHLIKEKRETATLKCYPIPRHDTVYWYQQGPGQDPQFLISFYEKMQSDKGSIPDRFSAQQFSDYHSELNMSSLELGDSALYFCASSLARAAGRYSENTIYFGEGSWLTVV.

At least ten counts were recorded for this clonotype. The CDR3 sequence: CASSPTGTTTTEYF. CDR3 sequence (DNA): TGTGCCAGCAGCCCTACCGGGACTACCACCACCGAGTACTTC. The V call is TRBV9, the J call TRBJ2-4, with 7 nucleotides matching TRBD2. The trim removed 4 bases at V and 14 bases at J, leaving 15 bases unmatched. The CDR3 contains 14 residues. Germline values: CDR1 SGDLS, CDR2 YYNGEE. Supplemented by reference TRBV9 and TRBJ2-4, the full variable domain reads DSGVTQTPKHLITATGQRVTLRCSPRSGDLSVYWYQQSLDQGLQFLIQYYNGEERAKGNILERFSAQQFPDLHSELNLSSLELGDSALYFCASSPTGTTTTEYFGAGTRLSVL.

This clonotype has at least ten counts. The rearrangement links TRBV10-3 to TRBJ2-3; tentative D call: TRBD2 (6 bases). CDR1 is ENHRY and CDR2 is SYGVKD in the germline V gene. Trimming took off 6 bases at V and 2 bases at J, with 12 bases between the two ends. The CDR3 runs to 14 residues. CDR3 nucleotides: TGTGCCATCAGGGAGGCGGGGTCCACAGATACGCAGTATTTT. Encoded protein: CAIREAGSTDTQYF.

The gene calls are TRBV2 and TRBJ2-7; 7 nucleotides align to TRBD1. This CDR3 is 15 amino acids long. Germline lookup yields CDR1 SNHLY and CDR2 FYNNEI. With 6 bases clipped from V and 0 bases from J, the junction kept 8 bases outside the gene matches. In DNA form, the CDR3 reads TGTGCCAGCAGATACACAGGGGTGAGCTCCTACGAGCAGTACTTC. Translation: CASRYTGVSSYEQYF.

This clonotype has a handful of counts. This chain connects TRBV10-2 to TRBJ1-1; D is unclear. CDR3 length equals 10 residues. Trimming stripped 8 bases from V and 3 bases from J, with 4 bases between. The germline CDR1 and CDR2 sequences are WSHSY and SAAADI. CDR3 DNA sequence: TGCGCCAGCGTAGACACTGAAGCTTTCTTT. This gives the protein CASVDTEAFF.